Included here is one TCR beta chain sequence, with context. The CDR3 is made up of 14 amino acids. The V end was cut by 1 base, the J end by 1 base, with 6 bases between. Germline CDR1 is SGHVS and CDR2 is FQNEAQ. The data belong to a study of blood T cell repertoires in COVID-19. On the study more broadly: The United States, Italy and Spain were the sources of the acute and convalescent COVID-19 samples. The analysed material was cDNA or gDNA that came from T cells, B-cell-depleted T cells, or PBMCs.

Authors' analysis steps: The authors estimated nucleated cell counts from reference gene primer amplification. Repertoires were generated with immunoSEQ multiplex PCR, while TCRdb's copy carries only in-frame clones and drops some. V and J calls and clone size come straight from that table; D and trimming were deduced from the DNA. The table lists roughly 200,000 clones, about nine tenths of them singletons. Sample: peripheral blood. This clonotype was sampled from an elderly man with acute or convalescent COVID-19. The J gene is TRBJ2-3, the V gene TRBV7-8, with D possibly being TRBD1 (6 bases). This CDR3 reads CASSLGGRTDTQYF. CDR3 coding DNA: TGTGCCAGCAGCTTAGGGGGGCGCACAGATACGCAGTATTTT.